This paragraph covers one TCR beta chain sequence. Antigen specificity is unknown. The entry originates in a study of cytomegalovirus exposure and HLA in healthy donors. Vbeta (60) and Jbeta (13) primers were used in the PCR. Repertoires were generated with immunoSEQ multiplex PCR, while TCRdb's copy carries only in-frame clones and drops some. Among some 150,000 clones listed, about 77% were seen once. Study-level findings and limits: Most of the TCR beta V segments (in an earlier analysis) were productive either about 87% or about 30% of the time.

The origin of this receptor is a woman aged 40-49 years in good health and CMV-seronegative. Input material: PBMCs.

The CDR3, as DNA: TGTGCCAGCAGTTACATATCAGACTATGGCTACACCTTC. Translating it yields CASSYISDYGYTF. The chain uses TRBV6-5 and TRBJ1-2; D is ambiguous. Trimming took 2 bases from V and 3 from J, leaving 7 bases between them. Germline lookup yields CDR1 MNHEY and CDR2 SVGAGI. The CDR3 covers 13 residues.